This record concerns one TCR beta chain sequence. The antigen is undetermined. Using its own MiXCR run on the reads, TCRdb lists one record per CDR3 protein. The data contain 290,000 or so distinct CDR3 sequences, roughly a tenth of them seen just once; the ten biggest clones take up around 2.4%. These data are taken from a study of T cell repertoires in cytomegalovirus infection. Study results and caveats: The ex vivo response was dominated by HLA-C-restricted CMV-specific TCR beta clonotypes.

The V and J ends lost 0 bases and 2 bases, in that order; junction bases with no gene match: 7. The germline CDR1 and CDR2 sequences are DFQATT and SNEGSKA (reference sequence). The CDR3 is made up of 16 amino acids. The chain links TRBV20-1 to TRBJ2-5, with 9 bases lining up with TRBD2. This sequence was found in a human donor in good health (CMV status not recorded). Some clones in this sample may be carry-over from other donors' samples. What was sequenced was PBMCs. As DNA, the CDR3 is TGCAGTGCTAGAGATTGGATAGCGGGAGCTCAAGAGACCCAGTACTTC. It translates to CSARDWIAGAQETQYF.